The present entry profiles one T cell receptor beta chain with its context. The ends lost 3 bases at V and 4 bases at J; junction bases unmatched: 11. The germline V gene has CDR1 KGHSH and CDR2 LQKENI. The CDR3 spans 18 residues. These data belong to a study of blood T cell repertoires in COVID-19. About the study: There were acute and convalescent COVID-19 samples, and they came from the United States, Italy and Spain.

Ages ranged from about 18 to 89 years, with residence in about two dozen US areas. In assigning cohorts, the study relied on participant-reported clinical history. In the authors' workflow: Reference gene primer amplification gave nucleated cell count estimates. The protocol was immunoSEQ multiplex PCR, while the TCRdb copy is restricted to in-frame clones and leaves out a portion. That table gives V, J and clone size, and the DNA gave D and trimming. The table lists around 250,000 clones, more than 85% of them singletons. Sample: PBMCs or T cells enriched from blood (not recorded which). This clonotype was obtained from a woman aged 45-60 years who had recovered from COVID-19. The chain joins TRBV18 to TRBJ2-6, with TRBD1 matching 8 bases. CDR3 sequence: CASSPETVRGRGANVLTF. The CDR3 DNA reads as TGTGCCAGCTCACCGGAGACGGTCAGGGGGCGGGGGGCCAACGTCCTGACTTTC.